This TCR beta chain originates from a study of shared clonotypes between healthy human individuals. Study-level background: Every donor yielded three CD4 naive, three CD4 memory, two CD8 naive and one CD8 memory plate.

The sample holds one count of this clone. Its specificity is unknown. The germline V gene encodes CDR1 SGHTA and CDR2 FQGTGA. This CDR3 comprises 14 residues. Deletions cut 0 bases from V and 1 base from J, with 6 bases between. The repertoire was sequenced with immunoSEQ multiplex PCR; TCRdb's copy has only in-frame clones and lacks some. The table records more than 2,000,000 clones, around nine tenths of them present only once. Whole-study results and caveats: Among the subsets, naive ones generally showed larger estimated richness than memory ones. A handful of donors held 5% to 5.5% of naive CD4 clonotypes in common.

Sequencing was done on a sample of naive CD4+ T cells sorted from blood. Regarding subset: CD45RA+ positively selected. This clonotype originated in a man aged 18 to 29 in good health. The chain recombines TRBV7-3 with TRBJ2-5; D not resolved. CDR3 region: CASSLTSVQETQYF. Here the CDR3 DNA reads TGTGCCAGCAGCTTAACGTCCGTCCAAGAGACCCAGTACTTC.